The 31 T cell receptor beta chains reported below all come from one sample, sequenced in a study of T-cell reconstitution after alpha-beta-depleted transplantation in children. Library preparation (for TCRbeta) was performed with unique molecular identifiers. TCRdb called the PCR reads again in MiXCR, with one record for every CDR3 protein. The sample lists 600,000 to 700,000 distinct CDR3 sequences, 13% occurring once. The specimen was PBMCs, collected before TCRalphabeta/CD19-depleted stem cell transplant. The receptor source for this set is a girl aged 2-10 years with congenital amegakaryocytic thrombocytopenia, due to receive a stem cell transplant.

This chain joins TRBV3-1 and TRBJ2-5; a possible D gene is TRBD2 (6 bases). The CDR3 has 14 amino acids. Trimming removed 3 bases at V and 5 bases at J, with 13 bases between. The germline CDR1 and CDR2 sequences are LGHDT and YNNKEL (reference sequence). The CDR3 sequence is CASSHLARRETQYF. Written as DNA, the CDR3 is TGTGCCAGCAGCCATCTAGCGCGGCGGGAGACCCAGTACTTC.

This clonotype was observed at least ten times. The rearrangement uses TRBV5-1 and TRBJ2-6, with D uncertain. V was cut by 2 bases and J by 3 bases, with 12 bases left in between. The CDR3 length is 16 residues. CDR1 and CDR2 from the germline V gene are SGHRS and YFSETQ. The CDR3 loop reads CASSLTSSGGANVLTF. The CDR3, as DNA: TGCGCCAGCAGCTTAACGAGTAGTGGTGGGGCCAACGTCCTGACTTTC.

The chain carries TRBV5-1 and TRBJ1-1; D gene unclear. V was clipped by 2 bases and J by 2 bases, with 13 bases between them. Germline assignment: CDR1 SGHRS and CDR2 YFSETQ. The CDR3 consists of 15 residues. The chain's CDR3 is CASSFGGNKNTEAFF. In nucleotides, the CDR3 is TGCGCCAGCAGCTTCGGTGGTAACAAAAACACTGAAGCTTTCTTT.

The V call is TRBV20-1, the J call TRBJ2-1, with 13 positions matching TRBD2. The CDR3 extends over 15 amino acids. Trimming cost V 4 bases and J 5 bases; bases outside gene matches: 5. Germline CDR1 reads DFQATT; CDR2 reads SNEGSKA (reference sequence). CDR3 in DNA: TGCAGTGCTAAAACTAGCGGGAGGGGGGACAATGAGCAGTTCTTC. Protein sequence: CSAKTSGRGDNEQFF.

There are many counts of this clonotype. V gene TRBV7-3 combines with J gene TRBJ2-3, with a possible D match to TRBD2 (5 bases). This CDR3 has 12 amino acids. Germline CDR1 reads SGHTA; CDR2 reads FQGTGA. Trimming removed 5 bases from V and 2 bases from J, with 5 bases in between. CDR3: CASSDYTDTQYF. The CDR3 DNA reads TGTGCCAGCAGCGACTACACAGATACGCAGTATTTT.

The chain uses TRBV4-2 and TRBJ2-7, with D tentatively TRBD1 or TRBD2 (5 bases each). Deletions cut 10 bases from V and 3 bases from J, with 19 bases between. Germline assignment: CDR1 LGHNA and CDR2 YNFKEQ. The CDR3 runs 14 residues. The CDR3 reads CAMSPGLLCYEQYF. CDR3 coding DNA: TGTGCCATGAGCCCGGGGCTGCTCTGCTACGAGCAGTACTTC.

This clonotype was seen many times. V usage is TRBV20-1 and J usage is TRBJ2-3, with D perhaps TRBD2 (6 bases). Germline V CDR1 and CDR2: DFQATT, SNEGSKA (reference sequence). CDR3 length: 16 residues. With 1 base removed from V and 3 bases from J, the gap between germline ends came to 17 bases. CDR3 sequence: CSARVSGGKWTDTQYF. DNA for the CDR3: TGCAGTGCTAGAGTCTCGGGCGGGAAGTGGACAGATACGCAGTATTTT.

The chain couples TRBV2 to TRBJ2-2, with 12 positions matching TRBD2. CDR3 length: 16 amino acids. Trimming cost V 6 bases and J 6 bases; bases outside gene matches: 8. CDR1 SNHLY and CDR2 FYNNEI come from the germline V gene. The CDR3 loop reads CASSQYWTSGAGELFF. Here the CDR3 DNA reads TGTGCCAGCAGCCAATATTGGACTAGCGGGGCCGGGGAGCTGTTTTTT.

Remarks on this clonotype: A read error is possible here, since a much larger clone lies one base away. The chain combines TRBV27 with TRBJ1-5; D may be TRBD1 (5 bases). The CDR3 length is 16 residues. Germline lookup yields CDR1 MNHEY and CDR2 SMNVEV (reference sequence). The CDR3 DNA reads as TGTGCCAGCAGTGAGGGGATGAGCGGGAAGAATCAGCTCCAGCATTTT. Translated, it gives CASSEGMSGKNQLQHF.

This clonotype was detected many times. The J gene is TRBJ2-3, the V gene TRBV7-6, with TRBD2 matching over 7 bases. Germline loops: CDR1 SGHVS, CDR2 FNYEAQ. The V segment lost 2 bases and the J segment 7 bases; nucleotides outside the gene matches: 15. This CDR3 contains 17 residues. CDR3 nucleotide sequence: TGTGCCAGCAGCTTATTGAGCGGGGCTGGTTATAGGAATACGCAGTATTTT. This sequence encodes CASSLLSGAGYRNTQYF.

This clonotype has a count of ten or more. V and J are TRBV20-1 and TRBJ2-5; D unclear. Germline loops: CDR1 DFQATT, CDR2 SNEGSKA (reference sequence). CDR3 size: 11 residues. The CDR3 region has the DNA TGCAGCCCGGCGGACCAAGAGACCCAGTACTTC. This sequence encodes CSPADQETQYF.

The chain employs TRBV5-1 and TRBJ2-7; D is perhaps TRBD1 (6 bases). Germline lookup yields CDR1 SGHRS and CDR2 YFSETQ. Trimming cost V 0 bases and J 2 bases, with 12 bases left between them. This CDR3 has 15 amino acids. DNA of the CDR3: TGCGCCAGCAGCTTGGGTGACAGGCCCCCCTACGAGCAGTACTTC. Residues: CASSLGDRPPYEQYF.

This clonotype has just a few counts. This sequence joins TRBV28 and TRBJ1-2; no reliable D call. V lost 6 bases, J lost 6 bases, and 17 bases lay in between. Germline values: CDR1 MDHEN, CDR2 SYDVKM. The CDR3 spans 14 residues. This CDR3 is CASSRPETYHGYTF. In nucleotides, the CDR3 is TGTGCCAGCAGCCGACCCGAGACTTACCATGGCTACACCTTC.

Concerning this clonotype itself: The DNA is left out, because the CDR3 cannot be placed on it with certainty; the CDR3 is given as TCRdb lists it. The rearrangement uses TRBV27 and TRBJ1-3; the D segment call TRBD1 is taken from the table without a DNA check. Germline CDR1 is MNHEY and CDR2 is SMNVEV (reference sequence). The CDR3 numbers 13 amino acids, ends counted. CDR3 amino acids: CASSFGIGNTIDF.

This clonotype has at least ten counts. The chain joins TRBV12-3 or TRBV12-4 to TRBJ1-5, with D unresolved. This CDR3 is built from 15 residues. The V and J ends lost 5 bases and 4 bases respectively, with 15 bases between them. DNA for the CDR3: TGTGCCAGCAGTCGTACCGGGTCCCTTAATCAGCCCCAGCATTTT. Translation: CASSRTGSLNQPQHF.

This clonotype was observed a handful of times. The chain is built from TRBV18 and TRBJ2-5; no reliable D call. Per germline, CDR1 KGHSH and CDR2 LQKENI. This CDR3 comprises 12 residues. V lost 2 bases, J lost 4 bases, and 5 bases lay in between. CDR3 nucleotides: TGTGCCAGCTCACCAGAGCGAGAGACCCAGTACTTC. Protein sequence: CASSPERETQYF.

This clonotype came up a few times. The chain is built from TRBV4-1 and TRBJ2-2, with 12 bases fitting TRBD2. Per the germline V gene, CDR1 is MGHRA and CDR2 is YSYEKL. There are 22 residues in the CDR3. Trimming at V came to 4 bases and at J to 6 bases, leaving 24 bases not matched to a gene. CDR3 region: CASSPHLDIHPFPSGRAGELFF. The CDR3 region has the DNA TGCGCCAGCAGCCCCCATTTGGACATCCATCCCTTTCCTAGCGGGAGGGCCGGGGAGCTGTTTTTT.

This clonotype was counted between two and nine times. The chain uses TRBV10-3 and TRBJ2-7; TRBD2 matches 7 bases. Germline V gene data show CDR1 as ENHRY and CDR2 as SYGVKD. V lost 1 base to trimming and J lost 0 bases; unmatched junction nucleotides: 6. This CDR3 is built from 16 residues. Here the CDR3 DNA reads TGTGCCATCAGTGAGTTCCCCGGGAGGAGCTCCTACGAGCAGTACTTC. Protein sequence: CAISEFPGRSSYEQYF.

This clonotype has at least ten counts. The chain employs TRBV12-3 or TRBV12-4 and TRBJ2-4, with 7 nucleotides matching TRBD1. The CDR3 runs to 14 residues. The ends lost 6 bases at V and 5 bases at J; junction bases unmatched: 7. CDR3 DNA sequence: TGTGCCAGCAGCCCCCAAGACAGGGAAAACATTCAGTACTTC. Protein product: CASSPQDRENIQYF.

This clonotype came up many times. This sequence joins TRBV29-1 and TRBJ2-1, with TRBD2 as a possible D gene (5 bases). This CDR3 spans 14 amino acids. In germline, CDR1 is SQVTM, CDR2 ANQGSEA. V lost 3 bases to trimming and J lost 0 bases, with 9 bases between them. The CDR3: CSVDSGYSYNEQFF. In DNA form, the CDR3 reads TGCAGCGTTGACTCGGGGTACTCCTACAATGAGCAGTTCTTC.

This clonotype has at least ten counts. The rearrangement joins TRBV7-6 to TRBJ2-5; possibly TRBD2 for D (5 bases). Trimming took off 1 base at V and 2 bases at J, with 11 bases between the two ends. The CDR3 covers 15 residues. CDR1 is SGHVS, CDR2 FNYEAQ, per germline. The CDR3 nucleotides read TGTGCCAGCAGCTTAGATGGGGAGCCTCAAGAGACCCAGTACTTC. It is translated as CASSLDGEPQETQYF.

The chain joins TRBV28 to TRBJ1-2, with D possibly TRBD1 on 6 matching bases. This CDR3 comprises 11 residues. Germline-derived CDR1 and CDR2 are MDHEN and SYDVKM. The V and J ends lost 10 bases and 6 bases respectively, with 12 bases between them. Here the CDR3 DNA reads TGTGCCACCAGGGGATTTGATGGCTACACCTTC. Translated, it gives CATRGFDGYTF.

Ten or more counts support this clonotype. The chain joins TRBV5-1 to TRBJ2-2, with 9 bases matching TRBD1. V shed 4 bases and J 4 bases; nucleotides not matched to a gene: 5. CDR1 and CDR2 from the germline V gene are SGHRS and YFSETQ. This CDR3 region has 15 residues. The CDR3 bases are TGCGCCAGCAGCAATAGGACAGGGGTCACCGGGGAGCTGTTTTTT. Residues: CASSNRTGVTGELFF. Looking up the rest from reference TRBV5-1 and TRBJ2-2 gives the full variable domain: KAGVTQTPRYLIKTRGQQVTLSCSPISGHRSVSWYQQTPGQGLQFLFEYFSETQRNKGNFPGRFSGRQFSNSRSEMNVSTLELGDSALYLCASSNRTGVTGELFFGEGSRLTVL.

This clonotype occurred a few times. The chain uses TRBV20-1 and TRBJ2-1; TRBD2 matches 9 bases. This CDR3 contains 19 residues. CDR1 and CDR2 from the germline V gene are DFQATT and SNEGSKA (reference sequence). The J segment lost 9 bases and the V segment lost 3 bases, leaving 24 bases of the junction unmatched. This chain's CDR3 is CSASYREWLREGLVFEQFF. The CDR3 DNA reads TGCAGTGCTAGTTATAGGGAATGGTTGCGGGAGGGCCTAGTGTTTGAGCAGTTCTTC.

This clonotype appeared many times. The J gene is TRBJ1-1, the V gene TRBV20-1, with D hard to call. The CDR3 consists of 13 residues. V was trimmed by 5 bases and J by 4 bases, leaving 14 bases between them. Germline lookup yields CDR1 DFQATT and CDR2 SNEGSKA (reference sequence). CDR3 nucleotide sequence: TGCAGTGCTTACGTGGGGAGAGGCACTGAAGCTTTCTTT. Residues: CSAYVGRGTEAFF.

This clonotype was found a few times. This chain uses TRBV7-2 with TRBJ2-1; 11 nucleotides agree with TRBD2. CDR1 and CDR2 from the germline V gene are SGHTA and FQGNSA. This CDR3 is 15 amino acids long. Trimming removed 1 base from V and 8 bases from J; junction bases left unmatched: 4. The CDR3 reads CASSLETSGIHEQFF. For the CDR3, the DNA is TGTGCCAGCAGCTTAGAGACTAGCGGGATTCATGAGCAGTTCTTC.

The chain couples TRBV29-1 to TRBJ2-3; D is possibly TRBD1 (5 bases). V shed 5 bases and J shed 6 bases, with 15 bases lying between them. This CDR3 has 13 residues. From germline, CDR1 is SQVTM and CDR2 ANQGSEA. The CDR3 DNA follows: TGCAGCGTTCAAGGACACCAAGGGGATACGCAGTATTTT. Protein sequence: CSVQGHQGDTQYF.

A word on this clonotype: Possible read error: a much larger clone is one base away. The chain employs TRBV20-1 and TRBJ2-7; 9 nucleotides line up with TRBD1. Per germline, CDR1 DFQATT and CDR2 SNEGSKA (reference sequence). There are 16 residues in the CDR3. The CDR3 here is CSARGAMGQGPYELYF. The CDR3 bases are TGCAGTGCTAGAGGCGCGATGGGACAGGGCCCTTACGAGCTGTACTTC.

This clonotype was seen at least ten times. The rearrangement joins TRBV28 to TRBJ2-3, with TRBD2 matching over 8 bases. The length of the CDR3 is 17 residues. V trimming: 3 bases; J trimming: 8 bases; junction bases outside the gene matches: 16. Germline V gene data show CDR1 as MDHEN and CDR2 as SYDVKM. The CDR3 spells CASSFTGVERELGTQYF. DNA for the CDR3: TGTGCCAGCAGTTTCACGGGGGTTGAGCGGGAGCTCGGTACGCAGTATTTT. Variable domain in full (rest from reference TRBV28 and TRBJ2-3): DVKVTQSSRYLVKRTGEKVFLECVQDMDHENMFWYRQDPGLGLRLIYFSYDVKMKEKGDIPEGYSVSREKKERFSLILESASTNQTSMYLCASSFTGVERELGTQYFGPGTRLTVL.

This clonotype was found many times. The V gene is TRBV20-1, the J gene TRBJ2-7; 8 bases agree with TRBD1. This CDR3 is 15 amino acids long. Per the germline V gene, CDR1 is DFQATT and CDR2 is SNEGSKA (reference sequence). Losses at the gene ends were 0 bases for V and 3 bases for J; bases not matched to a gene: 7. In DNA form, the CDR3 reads TGCAGTGCTAGAGAGGACAGGGACCCCTACTACGAGCAGTACTTC. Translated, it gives CSAREDRDPYYEQYF.

The CDR3 DNA is TGCGCCAGCAGCCACCCTAGCGGGGGCCCCTACGAGCAGTACTTC. Translation gives CASSHPSGGPYEQYF. This chain connects TRBV5-1 to TRBJ2-7; 10 bases are shared with TRBD2. The CDR3 runs to 15 residues. Germline loops: CDR1 SGHRS, CDR2 YFSETQ. Trimming cost V 4 bases and J 2 bases; bases outside gene matches: 6.